This T cell receptor (beta chain) is from a study of T and B cells in COVID-19 patients. Study in general: The recovered cohort's median age was 34 years, versus less than 70 years in active infection. Of more than 19 active-infection patients, roughly eleven were critically ill with mechanical ventilation or extracorporeal membrane oxygenation.

Findings of the study overall: Symptomatic-phase blood samples from mildly ill patients and early samples from severe cases were scarce. CD4+, regulatory T cell, CD8+ and sorted SARS-CoV-2-responsive or tetramer+ T cells were not yet sequenced.

The CDR3 spans 12 residues. V gave up 3 bases and J gave up 8 bases, with 7 bases separating them. Germline V gene sequence: CDR1 MDHEN, CDR2 SYDVKM. Of note for this clonotype: Its target is unknown.

BIOMED2 TRB-A/B primer pools were used in multiplex TRB PCR. TCRdb re-called the multiplex PCR reads through MiXCR, storing one row per CDR3 protein. Here the sample spans fewer than 15,000 distinct CDR3 sequences, around 25% being singletons. Blood genomic DNA input for TRB amplification was about 240-550 ng. The sample consisted of blood. The source of this sequence is a human donor who had recovered from COVID-19. This sequence joins TRBV28 and TRBJ1-4; D gene unclear. In DNA form, the CDR3 reads TGTGCCAGCAGTTTGGGGAGCGAAAAACTGTTTTTT. This codes for CASSLGSEKLFF.